One T cell receptor (beta chain) is described in this entry. Its antigen is undetermined. Time point defined: cycle 4 day 1 (C4D1), after less than seven weeks of nivolumab. Every patient had relapsed following autologous stem cell transplantation, and cohorts differed in brentuximab vedotin exposure. Negative selection with magnetic separation was used to purify CD4+ T cells from thawed PBMCs. This entry belongs to a study of PD-1 blockade in classical Hodgkin lymphoma. Across the study: Patients had nivolumab dosed at 3 mg/kg, delivered intravenously every 2 weeks.

Sequenced by immunoSEQ multiplex PCR; TCRdb stores in-frame clones only, minus some. The sample contains about 22,000 clones, around 74% of which appear only once. Study-level findings and limits: Why repertoires differed is undefined; disease activity or prior therapy possibly contributed. Patients were excluded if nivolumab began under 1 year after ASCT (the autologous transplant). Healthy donors were reported to have higher baseline TCR diversity than newly diagnosed patients.

This CDR3 comprises 12 residues. Trimming stripped 3 bases from V and 0 bases from J, with 3 bases between. Germline CDR1 reads MDHEN; CDR2 reads SYDVKM. Sequences were derived from CD4+ T cells from blood, sampled before the fourth cycle of nivolumab. This rearrangement joins TRBV28 to TRBJ2-7; D is unresolved. The TCR was taken from a human donor with classical Hodgkin lymphoma. The CDR3 DNA sequence: TGTGCCAGCAGTTTTGACTCCTACGAGCAGTACTTC. It yields the protein CASSFDSYEQYF.